These 30 T cell receptor beta chains were sequenced from one sample in a study of blood T cells in healthy people across ages. Next came a second PCR, run for about 7 to 12 cycles, which used a sample-barcoded 5' primer along with a J-beta primer mix. TCRdb fed the 5' RACE reads into MiXCR, producing one record per CDR3 protein. The sample yields more than 500,000 distinct CDR3 sequences, about a quarter seen once. The same data also contributed to another study, on T cells of mothers and their children.

The specimen sequenced was blood. The source of these receptors is a boy aged 2-9 years in good health.

The chain uses TRBV6-2 or TRBV6-3 and TRBJ2-2; 7 nucleotides line up with TRBD1. CDR1 and CDR2 from the germline V gene are MNHEY and SVGEGT. V was clipped by 5 bases and J by 6 bases; unmatched bases: 6. This CDR3 comprises 14 residues. The CDR3 coding sequence is TGTGCCAGCAGTGCGCGGACAGGACCCGGGGAGCTGTTTTTT. Translation gives CASSARTGPGELFF.

A few counts support this clonotype. This rearrangement joins TRBV7-2 to TRBJ2-1; TRBD2 matches at 12 bases. Looked up from germline, CDR1 is SGHTA and CDR2 is FQGNSA. With 4 bases clipped from V and 9 bases from J, the junction kept 7 bases outside the gene matches. The CDR3 has 15 amino acids. The CDR3 DNA reads TGTGCCAGCAGCTCATCTAGCGGGAGGGCCATTGAGCAGTTCTTC. This sequence encodes CASSSSSGRAIEQFF.

This clonotype appeared a few times. At one boundary the junction diverges from the germline segment, which might be a read error. V gene TRBV20-1 combines with J gene TRBJ2-1, with a weak D call TRBD2 (6 bases). The CDR3 is 10 residues long. Germline CDR1 DFQATT, CDR2 SNEGSKA (reference sequence). The CDR3 nucleotides read TGCAGTGCTTGGAGGGGTCCTCCCGTCTTC. Protein: CSAWRGPPVF.

V is TRBV10-3 and J is TRBJ2-7, with D perhaps matching TRBD1 or TRBD2 (5 bases each). The CDR3 runs 18 residues. The V and J ends lost 0 bases and 1 base respectively, with 19 bases between them. Germline CDR1 is ENHRY and CDR2 is SYGVKD. Here the CDR3 reads CAISESKYKEGPSYEQYF. In DNA, the CDR3 is TGTGCCATCAGTGAGTCTAAGTACAAAGAGGGGCCTTCCTACGAGCAGTACTTC.

The J gene is TRBJ1-1, the V gene TRBV7-9, with D unclear. Germline V lookup: CDR1 SEHNR, CDR2 FQNEAQ (reference sequence). This CDR3 comprises 12 residues. Trimming took off 5 bases at V and 3 bases at J, with 7 bases between the two ends. CDR3 sequence: CASSRWDTEAFF. The CDR3 bases are TGTGCCAGCAGCAGATGGGACACTGAAGCTTTCTTT.

The V gene is TRBV18, the J gene TRBJ2-7; D might be TRBD2 (5 bases). CDR3 size: 15 residues. Germline CDR1 reads KGHSH; CDR2 reads LQKENI. The germline V and J ends were trimmed by 1 base and 2 bases, with 12 bases remaining between them. The chain's CDR3 is CASSPRRHSAYEQYF. Here the CDR3 DNA reads TGTGCCAGCTCACCACGGAGGCATTCGGCCTACGAGCAGTACTTC.

V gene TRBV4-1 combines with J gene TRBJ2-1; perhaps TRBD2 as D (5 bases). This CDR3 contains 14 residues. The ends were cut back, 4 bases at V and 5 bases at J, with 12 bases in the middle. The V gene's germline CDR1 is MGHRA and CDR2 YSYEKL. For the CDR3, the DNA is TGCGCCAGCAGCCTCCGGACTTCCAACAATGAGCAGTTCTTC. This encodes CASSLRTSNNEQFF.

On this clonotype itself: A much bigger clone sits one base away, suggesting this may be a read error. The chain employs TRBV29-1 and TRBJ2-5; D possibly corresponds to TRBD2 (8 bases). CDR1 is SQVTM, CDR2 ANQGSEA, per germline. This CDR3 has 18 residues. The CDR3 is CGVEDRERERPRKETQYF. The CDR3 bases are TGCGGCGTTGAAGACAGGGAGCGGGAGAGGCCTAGGAAAGAGACCCAGTACTTC.

For this clonotype: Likely a read error: the CDR3 ends without its conserved phenylalanine or tryptophan. This chain uses TRBV20-1 with TRBJ2-3; TRBD1 aligns across 8 bases. The trim removed 5 bases at V and 3 bases at J, leaving 7 bases unmatched. Per the germline V gene, CDR1 is DFQATT and CDR2 is SNEGSKA (reference sequence). The CDR3 covers 14 residues. The CDR3, as DNA: TGCAGTGCTGGAAGGACAGGGAGGACAGATACGCAGTATCTT. This translates into CSAGRTGRTDTQYL.

This clonotype appeared a few times. This chain joins TRBV12-3 or TRBV12-4 and TRBJ2-3; D assignment may be TRBD1 or TRBD2 (5 bases each). The V gene lost 5 bases and the J gene lost 2 bases, with 11 bases spanning the gap. This CDR3 spans 14 amino acids. Written as DNA, the CDR3 is TGTGCCAGCAGTCCCCCGGGGACCACAGATACGCAGTATTTT. It specifies CASSPPGTTDTQYF.

The V and J genes are TRBV5-5 and TRBJ2-7; 9 bases agree with TRBD2. V trimming: 3 bases; J trimming: 5 bases; junction bases outside the gene matches: 0. The CDR3 spans 12 residues. CDR1 is SGHKS, CDR2 YYEKEE, per germline (reference sequence). The CDR3 nucleotides are TGTGCCAGCAGCTCTAGCGGGAACGAGCAGTACTTC. Translated: CASSSSGNEQYF.

V gene TRBV15 combines with J gene TRBJ1-3, with unresolved D. Per germline, CDR1 LNHNV and CDR2 YYDKDF (reference sequence). The germline V and J ends were trimmed by 3 bases and 0 bases, with 18 bases remaining between them. The CDR3 contains 18 residues. CDR3 coding DNA: TGTGCCACCAGCAGGAACTACGTTAGGGTGGGCTCTGGAAACACCATATATTTT. Translation: CATSRNYVRVGSGNTIYF.

The chain couples TRBV20-1 to TRBJ2-3; TRBD2 is a possible D gene (5 bases). Germline CDR1 reads DFQATT; CDR2 reads SNEGSKA (reference sequence). The V end was cut by 0 bases, the J end by 10 bases, with 8 bases between. The CDR3 has 11 amino acids. The CDR3 DNA reads as TGCAGTGCTAGAGACGACTATCCGCAGTATTTT. Residues: CSARDDYPQYF.

This clonotype was recorded many times. The CDR3 loop is CASSLVGGDDEQFF. For the CDR3, the DNA is TGTGCCAGCAGCTTAGTCGGGGGGGACGATGAGCAGTTCTTC. V usage is TRBV7-2 and J usage is TRBJ2-1, with 8 bases matching TRBD2. Losses at the gene ends were 1 base for V and 8 bases for J; bases not matched to a gene: 4. Germline V lookup: CDR1 SGHTA, CDR2 FQGNSA. This CDR3 region has 14 residues. Full variable domain (rest looked up from reference TRBV7-2 and TRBJ2-1): GAGVSQSPSNKVTEKGKDVELRCDPISGHTALYWYRQSLGQGLEFLIYFQGNSAPDKSGLPSDRFSAERTGGSVSTLTIQRTQQEDSAVYLCASSLVGGDDEQFFGPGTRLTVL.

This clonotype was counted between two and nine times. The chain joins TRBV4-3 to TRBJ2-1; 9 bases match TRBD2. This CDR3 is 15 amino acids long. Per germline, CDR1 LGHNA and CDR2 YSLEER. Trimming at V came to 1 base and at J to 7 bases, leaving 5 bases not matched to a gene. CDR3 in amino acids: CASSQGLAAGNEQFF. CDR3 nucleotide sequence: TGCGCCAGCAGCCAAGGACTAGCGGCAGGGAATGAGCAGTTCTTC.

This clonotype has only a few counts. This chain connects TRBV6-1 to TRBJ1-2, with D hard to call. CDR1 is MNHNS and CDR2 is SASEGT in the germline V gene. V lost 7 bases, J lost 1 base, and 19 bases lay in between. This CDR3 comprises 16 residues. The CDR3 spells CASTPDHRMGNYGYTF. CDR3 DNA sequence: TGTGCCAGCACACCGGACCACCGAATGGGTAACTATGGCTACACCTTC.

This sequence joins TRBV7-8 and TRBJ2-2; no reliable D call. V dropped 6 bases and J dropped 12 bases, with 11 bases sitting between them. The CDR3 loop spans 11 amino acids. Germline CDR1 and CDR2: SGHVS and FQNEAQ. The CDR3 coding sequence is TGTGCCAGCAGACATCTAGGTCAGCTGTTTTTT. The encoded protein is CASRHLGQLFF.

The V call is TRBV25-1, the J call TRBJ2-2; TRBD2 matches at 11 bases. The V gene's germline CDR1 is MGHDK and CDR2 SYGVNS. This CDR3 has 18 residues. The V and J ends lost 2 bases and 3 bases, in that order; junction bases with no gene match: 8. The CDR3 region has the DNA TGTGCCAGCAGTGAACCCTCACTAGCGGGGGAATACACCGGGGAGCTGTTTTTT. Amino acid sequence: CASSEPSLAGEYTGELFF.

This clonotype has more than one count but fewer than ten. This chain joins TRBV2 and TRBJ1-2; D is unclear. This CDR3 contains 13 residues. From germline, CDR1 is SNHLY and CDR2 FYNNEI. The V and J ends lost 3 bases and 7 bases respectively, with 12 bases between them. The CDR3 spells CASSEGASRGYTF. The CDR3 DNA is TGTGCCAGCAGTGAGGGAGCCAGCCGTGGCTACACCTTC.

This clonotype was observed a few times. An end of the junction differs from the germline gene, which may be a read error. V gene TRBV27 combines with J gene TRBJ2-3, with TRBD1 matching 7 bases. The CDR3 has 14 residues. Germline lookup yields CDR1 MNHEY and CDR2 SMNVEV (reference sequence). CDR3 nucleotide sequence: TGTGTCAGCAGTTTAAGGGACAGAAAAGGTACGCAGTATTTT. As protein: CVSSLRDRKGTQYF.

The CDR3 loop is CASSFRLAGGGDTQYF. CDR3 coding DNA: TGTGCCAGCAGCTTCCGACTAGCGGGAGGTGGAGATACGCAGTATTTT. The chain uses TRBV7-2 and TRBJ2-3; 13 nucleotides align to TRBD2. The CDR3 totals 16 residues. The V and J ends lost 3 bases and 5 bases, in that order; junction bases with no gene match: 5. Germline values: CDR1 SGHTA, CDR2 FQGNSA.

The rearrangement links TRBV10-3 to TRBJ2-1; 10 bases match TRBD2. The CDR3 consists of 16 residues. The trim removed 5 bases at V and 6 bases at J, leaving 10 bases unmatched. CDR1 is ENHRY, CDR2 SYGVKD, per germline. In nucleotides, the CDR3 is TGTGCCATCAGTAGGACTAGCGGACGTAGAGCCAATGAGCAGTTCTTC. Amino acid sequence: CAISRTSGRRANEQFF.

The sample holds a few counts of this clonotype. The genes are TRBV27 and TRBJ2-1, with 9 bases identical to TRBD2. V lost 3 bases to trimming and J lost 4 bases; unmatched junction nucleotides: 7. The CDR3 runs 16 residues. Germline V lookup: CDR1 MNHEY, CDR2 SMNVEV (reference sequence). As DNA, the CDR3 is TGTGCCAGCAGTTTGAGTAGCGGGAGTAGGTACAATGAGCAGTTCTTC. This codes for CASSLSSGSRYNEQFF.

This clonotype has more than one count but fewer than ten. The chain uses TRBV29-1 and TRBJ1-2, with 7 bases fitting TRBD1. V lost 7 bases to trimming and J lost 6 bases; unmatched junction nucleotides: 5. The germline CDR1 and CDR2 sequences are SQVTM and ANQGSEA. The CDR3 length is 11 residues. CDR3 DNA: TGCAGCGCGACAGGGACCCATGGCTACACCTTC. This codes for CSATGTHGYTF.

The sample holds many counts of this clonotype. The V call is TRBV7-2, the J call TRBJ1-4; D possibly corresponds to TRBD1 (6 bases). The CDR3 loop spans 15 amino acids. V was cut by 2 bases and J by 3 bases, with 10 bases left in between. Germline V gene sequence: CDR1 SGHTA, CDR2 FQGNSA. The CDR3 region has the DNA TGTGCCAGCAGCTTACTGGCAGGGGCTAATGAAAAACTGTTTTTT. Amino acids: CASSLLAGANEKLFF. The complete variable domain, with remaining parts taken from reference TRBV7-2 and TRBJ1-4, reads GAGVSQSPSNKVTEKGKDVELRCDPISGHTALYWYRQSLGQGLEFLIYFQGNSAPDKSGLPSDRFSAERTGGSVSTLTIQRTQQEDSAVYLCASSLLAGANEKLFFGSGTQLSVL.

The chain couples TRBV2 to TRBJ1-2; TRBD1 matches 8 bases. Per the germline V gene, CDR1 is SNHLY and CDR2 is FYNNEI. The CDR3 loop spans 13 amino acids. Germline trimming cut 7 bases from V and 1 base from J; bases unmatched to any gene: 2. The CDR3 is CASKDRVNYGYTF. Written as DNA, the CDR3 is TGTGCCAGCAAGGACAGGGTTAACTATGGCTACACCTTC.

In this sample, this clonotype turned up a few times. J is TRBJ2-7 and V is TRBV18; no definite D call. CDR3 length: 15 residues. CDR1 and CDR2 from the germline V gene are KGHSH and LQKENI. V was cut by 4 bases and J by 2 bases, with 15 bases left in between. CDR3 in amino acids: CASSLLGLTPYEQYF. The CDR3 bases are TGTGCCAGCTCACTACTGGGGTTAACCCCCTACGAGCAGTACTTC.

CDR3 nucleotide sequence: TGTGCCAGCAGTCTGGAGGAAGCGCGGCGCGAAAAACTGTTTTTT. Protein product: CASSLEEARREKLFF. The chain has TRBV28 and TRBJ1-4; no reliable D call. The CDR3 totals 15 residues. With 5 bases removed from V and 8 bases from J, the gap between germline ends came to 18 bases. The germline V gene has CDR1 MDHEN and CDR2 SYDVKM.

The chain uses TRBV15 and TRBJ1-5, with D uncertain. The CDR3 contains 12 residues. Germline-derived CDR1 and CDR2 are LNHNV and YYDKDF (reference sequence). Between the trimmed V and J ends, which lost 8 bases and 4 bases, there was a span of 9 bases. The CDR3, as DNA: TGTGCCACCGGGCGATGGAATCAGCCCCAGCATTTT. Translating it yields CATGRWNQPQHF.

The genes are TRBV28 and TRBJ1-4; D is uncertain. This CDR3 comprises 12 residues. The ends were cut back, 5 bases at V and 13 bases at J, with 14 bases in the middle. The germline gives CDR1 MDHEN, CDR2 SYDVKM. CDR3 protein: CASSLPRRSLFF. In nucleotides, the CDR3 is TGTGCCAGCAGTCTCCCGCGCAGGTCACTGTTTTTT.